This T cell receptor beta chain was retrieved from a study of cytomegalovirus exposure and HLA in healthy donors. Points from the study as a whole: According to an earlier analysis, most TCR beta V segments yielded productive rearrangements about 87% or about 30% of the time.

This PCR relied on a set of 60 Vbeta primers and 13 Jbeta primers. The protocol was immunoSEQ multiplex PCR, while the TCRdb copy is restricted to in-frame clones and leaves out a portion. The sample records approximately 120,000 clones, approximately 79% being singletons. V was clipped by 5 bases and J by 0 bases, with 10 bases between them. From germline, CDR1 is SGHVS and CDR2 FQNEAQ. The CDR3 spans 15 residues. This clone was seen a few times. Antigen specificity is unknown. Sequenced input: PBMCs. The chain carries TRBV7-8 and TRBJ2-2; the D is unclear. This TCR came from a man aged 25-45 years in good health and CMV-seronegative. In nucleotides, the CDR3 is TGTGCCAGCAGCCCCTTACTTGCGAACACCGGGGAGCTGTTTTTT. Its translation: CASSPLLANTGELFF.